This T cell receptor beta chain was found in a study of blood T cell repertoires in COVID-19. The participants were between about 18 and 90 years old and came from 20 to 30 US areas. Authors' analysis steps: Amplification with reference gene primers provided the estimates of nucleated cell counts. TCRdb's copy holds only in-frame clones and misses some; the assay was immunoSEQ multiplex PCR. V, J and clone size derive from that table, while D and trimming were established from the DNA sequence. The table has more than 450,000 clones, around 90% seen once; the top ten hold 0.65% to 0.9%. The CDR3 has 16 amino acids. Germline values: CDR1 SGHDT, CDR2 YYEEEE. Trimming at V came to 3 bases and at J to 3 bases, leaving 7 bases not matched to a gene. This clone was counted between two and nine times.

The source of this sequence is a woman aged 18-35 years who had recovered from COVID-19. Sequenced material: PBMCs or T cells enriched from blood (not recorded which). The J gene is TRBJ1-5, the V gene TRBV5-6, with 9 bases identical to TRBD1. The CDR3 DNA follows: TGTGCCAGCAGCTGGATGACAGGGGGAGACAATCAGCCCCAGCATTTT. This codes for CASSWMTGGDNQPQHF.